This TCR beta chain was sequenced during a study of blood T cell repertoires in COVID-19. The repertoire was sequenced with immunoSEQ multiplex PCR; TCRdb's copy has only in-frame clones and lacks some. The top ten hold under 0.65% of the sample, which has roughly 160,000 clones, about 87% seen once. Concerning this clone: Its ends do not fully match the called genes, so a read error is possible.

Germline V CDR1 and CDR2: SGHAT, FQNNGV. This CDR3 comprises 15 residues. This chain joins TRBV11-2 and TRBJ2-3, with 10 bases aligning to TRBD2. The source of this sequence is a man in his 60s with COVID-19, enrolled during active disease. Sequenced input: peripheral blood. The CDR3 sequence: CASRLAGGSTDTQYF. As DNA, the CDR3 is TGTGCCAGCAGGTTAGCGGGGGGAAGCACAGATACGCAGTATTTT.